This T cell receptor (beta chain) was profiled in a study of blood T cells in healthy people across ages. A second roughly 7 to 11 cycle PCR used barcoded and J-beta primers. Each of the samples gave a minimum of 2.5 million paired-end reads that contained CDR3. MiXCR, applied by TCRdb to the 5' RACE reads, yields one record per CDR3 protein. The sample contains about 1.7 million distinct CDR3 sequences, roughly 27% of which appear only once. The V end was cut by 2 bases, the J end by 5 bases, with 18 bases between. The CDR3 has 16 residues. Looked up from germline, CDR1 is MNHNY and CDR2 is SVGAGI (reference sequence). This clonotype was detected only a few times.

Specimen: blood. The clonotype originates from a woman aged 25-40 years in good health. The chain joins TRBV6-6 to TRBJ1-2; D possibly corresponds to TRBD1 (6 bases). The DNA of the CDR3 is TGTGCCAGCAGTTACCCCGAGGGGGGAAGTGCTTATGGCTACACCTTC. It is translated as CASSYPEGGSAYGYTF.